This TCR beta chain was sequenced for a study of OX40 agonist ivuxolimab in advanced cancers. Regarding the study as a whole: Partial responders treated at 0.1-3.0 mg/kg exhibited clonal expansion among the lowest measured.

The method was immunoSEQ multiplex PCR; TCRdb's version includes in-frame clones alone and lacks a portion of them. The sample has approximately 58,000 clones, around four fifths seen once. Concerning this clone itself: The antigen is not known.

Patients had blood sampled at baseline and again on cycle 4 day 1 and cycle 7 day 1. CDR3 length: 13 residues. Germline-derived CDR1 and CDR2 are SGHTA and FQGNSA. The V gene is TRBV7-2, the J gene TRBJ2-5; D gene unclear. Near its end, the DNA agrees better with TRBJ2-7, so the J call may be wrong. The receptor comes from an adult with an advanced solid tumor such as melanoma, head and neck, liver or kidney cancer. Sample: CD4+ or CD8+ T cells sorted from blood, taken in a trial of the OX40 agonist ivuxolimab. The CDR3 coding sequence is TGTGCCAGCAGCTTGGCCTACCTCTACGAGCAGTACTTC. Translated: CASSLAYLYEQYF.